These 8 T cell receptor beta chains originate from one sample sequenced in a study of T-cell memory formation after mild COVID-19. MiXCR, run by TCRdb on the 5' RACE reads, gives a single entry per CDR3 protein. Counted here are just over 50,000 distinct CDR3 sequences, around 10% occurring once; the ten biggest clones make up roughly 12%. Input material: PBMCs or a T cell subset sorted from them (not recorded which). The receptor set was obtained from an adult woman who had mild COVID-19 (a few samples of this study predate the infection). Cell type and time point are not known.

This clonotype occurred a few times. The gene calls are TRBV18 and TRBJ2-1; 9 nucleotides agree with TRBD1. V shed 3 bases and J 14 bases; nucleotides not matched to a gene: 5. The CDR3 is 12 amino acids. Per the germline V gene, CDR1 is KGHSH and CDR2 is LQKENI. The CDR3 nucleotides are TGTGCCAGCTCACCTATGGGACAGGGAAAGTTCTTC. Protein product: CASSPMGQGKFF.

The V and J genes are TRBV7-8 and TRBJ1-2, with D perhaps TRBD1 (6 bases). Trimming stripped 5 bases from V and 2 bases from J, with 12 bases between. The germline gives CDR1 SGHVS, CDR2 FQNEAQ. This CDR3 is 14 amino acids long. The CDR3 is CASSLRDTNYGYTF. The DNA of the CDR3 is TGTGCCAGCAGCCTCCGGGACACCAACTATGGCTACACCTTC.

The CDR3 here is CASSPLGGPGNTEAFF. CDR3 DNA sequence: TGCGCCAGCAGCCCCCTCGGGGGGCCCGGGAACACTGAAGCTTTCTTT. This chain joins TRBV5-1 and TRBJ1-1; D perhaps matches TRBD1 (6 bases). Between the trimmed V and J ends, which lost 4 bases and 1 base, there was a span of 17 bases. The V gene's germline CDR1 is SGHRS and CDR2 YFSETQ. This CDR3 is built from 16 residues. The full variable domain, rest sourced from reference TRBV5-1 and TRBJ1-1, is KAGVTQTPRYLIKTRGQQVTLSCSPISGHRSVSWYQQTPGQGLQFLFEYFSETQRNKGNFPGRFSGRQFSNSRSEMNVSTLELGDSALYLCASSPLGGPGNTEAFFGQGTRLTVV.

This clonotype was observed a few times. CDR3 DNA: TGTGCCAGCAGCAACGGGGGTCCCACTGAAGCTTTCTTT. It encodes CASSNGGPTEAFF. The V gene is TRBV7-9, the J gene TRBJ1-1, with D tentatively TRBD1 (5 bases). The CDR3 length is 13 residues. Germline V gene data show CDR1 as SEHNR and CDR2 as FQNEAQ (reference sequence). Trimming shortened V by 5 bases and J by 4 bases, and 11 bases separated the two germline ends.

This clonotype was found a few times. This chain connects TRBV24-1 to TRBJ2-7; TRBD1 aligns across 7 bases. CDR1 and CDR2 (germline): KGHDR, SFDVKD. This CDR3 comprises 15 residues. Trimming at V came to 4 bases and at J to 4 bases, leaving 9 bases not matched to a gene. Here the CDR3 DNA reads TGTGCCACCAGTGAAACTACGGGACAGTCATACGAGCAGTACTTC. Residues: CATSETTGQSYEQYF.

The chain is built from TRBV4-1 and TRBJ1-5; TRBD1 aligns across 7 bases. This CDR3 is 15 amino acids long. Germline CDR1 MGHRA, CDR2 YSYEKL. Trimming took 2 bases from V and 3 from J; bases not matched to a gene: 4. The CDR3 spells CASSQFDRDNQPQHF. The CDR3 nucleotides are TGCGCCAGCAGCCAATTCGACAGGGACAATCAGCCCCAGCATTTT.

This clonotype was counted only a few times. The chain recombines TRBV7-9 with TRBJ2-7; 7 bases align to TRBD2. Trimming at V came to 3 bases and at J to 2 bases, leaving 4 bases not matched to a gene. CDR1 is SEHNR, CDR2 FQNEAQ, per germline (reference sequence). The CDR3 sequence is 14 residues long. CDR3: CASSFASGPYEQYF. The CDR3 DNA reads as TGTGCCAGCAGCTTTGCTAGCGGACCCTACGAGCAGTACTTC.

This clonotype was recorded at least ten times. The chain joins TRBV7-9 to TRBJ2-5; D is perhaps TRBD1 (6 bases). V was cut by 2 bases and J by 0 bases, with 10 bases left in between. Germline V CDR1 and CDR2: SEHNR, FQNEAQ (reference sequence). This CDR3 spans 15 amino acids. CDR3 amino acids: CASSLSGGDQETQYF. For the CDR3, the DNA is TGTGCCAGCAGCTTAAGTGGGGGCGACCAAGAGACCCAGTACTTC.